Listed here is a single T cell receptor (beta chain). These data belong to a study of blood T cell repertoires in COVID-19. Study-wide background: The samples span acute and convalescent COVID-19 from the United States, Italy and Spain. Sources were T cells, B-cell-depleted T cells, or PBMCs; the material itself was cDNA or gDNA.

Germline V gene data show CDR1 as SGHRS and CDR2 as YFSETQ. This CDR3 is 15 amino acids long. V lost 2 bases, J lost 1 base, and 9 bases lay in between. Seattle patient enrollment occurred during active infection, with longitudinal follow-up thereafter. As handled by the study authors: Reference gene primers were amplified, and this amplification served to estimate nucleated cell counts. Assay: immunoSEQ multiplex PCR; the TCRdb copy retains only in-frame clones and omits some. V, J and clone size are taken as reported in that table, and D and trimming were inferred from the DNA itself. The sample lists 450,000 or so clones, about 88% occurring once.

The V gene is TRBV5-1, the J gene TRBJ1-4; maybe TRBD1 (6 bases). The sample consisted of peripheral blood. This TCR was sampled from a woman between 40 and 55 years old with COVID-19, enrolled during active disease. The CDR3 DNA sequence: TGCGCCAGCAGCTTAACACAGGGAACTAATGAAAAACTGTTTTTT. Protein product: CASSLTQGTNEKLFF.